This T cell receptor beta chain came from a study of blood T cell repertoires in COVID-19. In the study overall: Sites across the United States, Italy and Spain contributed samples from acute and convalescent COVID-19. PBMCs, B-cell-depleted T cells, or T cells provided the cDNA or gDNA that made up the material.

As processed by the authors: Scientists estimated how many nucleated cells there were by amplifying reference gene primers. Using immunoSEQ multiplex PCR, the repertoire was profiled, and TCRdb retains in-frame clones only, with some absent. Clonal size and the V and J genes are those of that table, whereas D and trimming came from the DNA. This sample carries some 110,000 clones, about 80% of them seen once, and the ten largest clones take 7.5%. About this clone: This sample also contains other DNA sequences that code for the same CDR3.

The CDR3 runs to 12 residues. The germline gives CDR1 SGHDT, CDR2 YYEEEE. Trimming left V 0 bases short and J 4 bases short, with 5 bases between. The source of this sequence is a man aged 70-80 years with active or convalescent COVID-19. The sample taken for sequencing was peripheral blood. The chain couples TRBV5-6 to TRBJ2-7, with unresolved D. CDR3 in amino acids: CASSLVGYEQYF. The CDR3 DNA is TGTGCCAGCAGCTTGGTCGGGTACGAGCAGTACTTC. Together with reference TRBV5-6 and TRBJ2-7, the CDR3 gives the full variable domain: DAGVTQSPTHLIKTRGQQVTLRCSPKSGHDTVSWYQQALGQGPQFIFQYYEEEERQRGNFPDRFSGHQFPNYSSELNVNALLLGDSALYLCASSLVGYEQYFGPGTRLTVT.